This TCR beta chain originates from a study of OX40 agonist ivuxolimab in advanced cancers. Study details: The study reported partial responses in three patients: one hepatocellular carcinoma, two cutaneous melanoma.

Sampled blood was obtained at baseline, cycle 4 day 1, and cycle 7 day 1. The protocol was immunoSEQ multiplex PCR, while the TCRdb copy is restricted to in-frame clones and leaves out a portion. The table includes just over 90,000 clones, around 90% detected once. The sequence came from an adult with an advanced solid tumor such as melanoma, head and neck, liver or kidney cancer. The starting material was CD4+ or CD8+ T cells sorted from blood, obtained in a trial of the OX40 agonist ivuxolimab.

The CDR3 spells CASSFLGEPGELFF. CDR3 nucleotides: TGCGCCAGCAGCTTTTTAGGGGAGCCCGGGGAGCTGTTTTTT. The rearrangement joins TRBV5-1 to TRBJ2-2; D may match TRBD1 or TRBD2 (5 bases each). Trimming pared 2 bases from V and 6 bases from J, leaving 11 bases between. Per germline, CDR1 SGHRS and CDR2 YFSETQ. The CDR3 is made up of 14 amino acids.